This T cell receptor (beta chain) was retrieved from a study of OX40 agonist ivuxolimab in advanced cancers. The wider study: Prior therapy, whether anti-PD-1, anti-PD-L1 or anti-CTLA-4, was allowed, and roughly 40% had some.

Libraries were prepared by immunoSEQ multiplex PCR; TCRdb keeps only in-frame clonotypes and omits some of them. Among 15,000 to 20,000 clones listed, about 90% were seen once. After removal of 10 bases from V and 2 bases from J, the junction contained 6 bases not matched to a gene. CDR1 is SGHAT, CDR2 FQNNGV, per germline. The CDR3 has 13 amino acids. The receptor's source is an adult with an advanced solid tumor such as melanoma, head and neck, liver or kidney cancer. The sample consisted of CD4+ or CD8+ T cells sorted from blood, taken in a trial of the OX40 agonist ivuxolimab. This chain links TRBV11-2 with TRBJ2-7; TRBD1 matches at 9 bases. The CDR3 reads CATKDRGTYEQYF. The CDR3 DNA reads TGTGCCACTAAGGACAGGGGAACCTACGAGCAGTACTTC.